This paragraph reports one T cell receptor beta chain. Its antigen is unknown. This sample was taken from a study of T-cell reconstitution after alpha-beta-depleted transplantation in children. Study findings and constraints: Recipient T cells and thymic progenitors that survived gave rise to the high TCRbeta diversity observed at day 60 in some patients. Reports say that about two months after transplant, the alpha-beta T cells came out of several hundred graft clones that had expanded. The main origin of T-cell counts and diversity one year after transplant was newly produced T cells.

TCRbeta library construction was performed incorporating unique molecular identifiers. TCRdb re-called the PCR reads with MiXCR, one entry per CDR3 protein. The repertoire holds 4,700 or so distinct CDR3 sequences, with about a quarter as singletons. V dropped 0 bases and J dropped 4; count of bases not matched to a gene: 9. The CDR3 totals 17 residues. The receptor was isolated from a boy younger than two who had a stem cell transplant for SCID, so the T cells may come from the graft donor. Here the sequenced sample was PBMCs, mostly from graft donor cells, taken 60 days after TCRalphabeta/CD19-depleted stem cell transplant. The chain has TRBV12-3 or TRBV12-4 and TRBJ2-5; 9 bases align to TRBD1. This chain's CDR3 is CASSLAAWTGARETQYF. The CDR3 DNA follows: TGTGCCAGCAGTTTAGCTGCATGGACAGGGGCTCGAGAGACCCAGTACTTC.